The rows below give T cell receptor beta chains drawn from one sample of a study of shared clonotypes between healthy human individuals. Only in-frame clones appear in the TCRdb table, and some are missing; sequencing was by immunoSEQ multiplex PCR. The sample contains 2 million to 2.5 million clones, about 94% of which appear only once. Sequences were obtained from naive CD4+ T cells sorted from blood. These receptors originate from a man between 18 and 35 years old in good health. The CDR3 runs from the conserved cysteine through the conserved F or W. Fields, in order: J gene, V gene, CDR3 protein.

TRBJ1-1,TRBV5-1,CASSLVLGRAGNTEAFF
TRBJ2-7,TRBV15,CATSSPGTGGYEQYF
TRBJ2-7,TRBV5-1,CASSSGVGEQYF
TRBJ2-7,TRBV7-2,CASSHAPTMSYEQYF
TRBJ2-7,TRBV10-3,CAISESVAGAYEQYF
TRBJ2-2,TRBV18,CASSSYTGELFF
TRBJ2-3,TRBV7-2,CASSLVTGLDTQYF
TRBJ2-5,TRBV20-1,CSAPLETQYF
TRBJ2-7,TRBV4-3,CASSRRQGADEQYF
TRBJ2-7,TRBV4-1,CASSQEGEQYF
TRBJ1-5,TRBV27,CASSSFLRPGEQLDRNQPQHF
TRBJ2-7,TRBV29-1,CSVGEAESSYEQYF
TRBJ1-1,TRBV7-6,CASSLDAGATEAFF
TRBJ1-2,TRBV28,CALRDSKDGYTF
TRBJ1-1,TRBV5-1,CASSLEGGGTEAFF
TRBJ1-2,TRBV2,CASSEKSGLMAF
TRBJ1-2,TRBV27,CASSFREGGGYTF
TRBJ2-5,TRBV29-1,CSVEQGAETQYF
TRBJ2-1,TRBV25-1,CASSFGRGANEQFF
TRBJ1-3,TRBV9,CASSPRSFSGNTIYF
TRBJ2-5,TRBV9,CASSPRGVPQETQYF
TRBJ2-1,TRBV11-2,CASSLDLLANEQFF
TRBJ1-5,TRBV16,CASSQLGEGVRNQPQHF
TRBJ2-3,TRBV7-9,CASSLAPGQGTDTQYF
TRBJ1-2,TRBV5-1,CASSLRTDYGYTF
TRBJ1-2,TRBV18,CASSSGTPDNYGYTF
TRBJ2-5,TRBV7-7,CASSPIKSKETQYF
TRBJ2-4,TRBV5-1,CASSSLGGDAKNIQYF
TRBJ1-2,TRBV6-5,CASSYPGGRGYTF
TRBJ2-7,TRBV4-2,CASSRRAGGANYEQYF
TRBJ1-1,TRBV2,CASSERTGRTEAFF
TRBJ2-7,TRBV6-5,CASSRTGAEQYF